The clone carrying this TCR beta chain was picked up many times. Antigen: not known. V trimming: 3 bases; J trimming: 2 bases; junction bases outside the gene matches: 1. The CDR3 has 13 residues. CDR1 SQVTM and CDR2 ANQGSEA come from the germline V gene. Healthy Caucasians made up all donors. This sample is part of a study of identical twins. Study-wide findings and caveats: The models gave estimates that fell short of the out-of-frame TCR alpha sharing seen in monozygotic twins. Analyses of zero insertions could be partly confounded by invariant MAIT and iNKT cells.

The cDNA had a unique molecular identifier and a template-switch universal primer site. TCRdb processed the 5' RACE reads anew with MiXCR; each CDR3 protein has one entry. This sample has 1.5 million to 2 million distinct CDR3 sequences; around 33% occur once, and the top ten carry about 0.3%. The chain recombines TRBV29-1 with TRBJ2-7; 10 bases are shared with TRBD1. This TCR came from a newborn girl in good health. The sequenced sample was cord blood. This CDR3 is CSVEGQGPYEQYF. CDR3 in DNA: TGCAGCGTTGAGGGACAGGGGCCCTACGAGCAGTACTTC.